This TCR beta chain was recorded in a study of blood T cell repertoires in COVID-19. Participant age was about 18 to 89 years, and participants resided in fewer than 30 US areas. Sequencing used immunoSEQ multiplex PCR; TCRdb keeps in-frame clones, though not all of them. The top ten clones hold about 10% of a sample with 300,000 or so clones, about nine tenths of them seen once. This CDR3 region has 13 residues. V lost 3 bases to trimming and J lost 4 bases, with 11 bases between them. Germline assignment: CDR1 SQVTM and CDR2 ANQGSEA. This clone was detected only once. This clonotype was obtained from a woman under 30 who had recovered from COVID-19. The chain carries TRBV29-1 and TRBJ2-3; possibly TRBD2 for D (5 bases). Sequencing used PBMCs or T cells enriched from blood (not recorded which). CDR3 DNA: TGCAGCGTTGAGTATAGCGTGGCAGATACGCAGTATTTT. As protein: CSVEYSVADTQYF.